This TCR beta chain is from a study of T cells after yellow fever vaccination. As for the study in general: Fractions low in cell number were prepared with SMART-Seq v4 Ultra Low Input.

MiXCR, applied by TCRdb to the 5' RACE reads, yields one record per CDR3 protein. Of about 550,000 distinct CDR3 sequences in the sample, 19% were seen once. A remark on this clonotype: Its antigen remains unidentified.

The CDR3 extends over 15 amino acids. The trim removed 6 bases at V and 0 bases at J, leaving 5 bases unmatched. Germline V gene sequence: CDR1 SQVTM, CDR2 ANQGSEA. Study-level points and caveats: Shared CD4/CD8 clonotypes were a small share, likely from convergent recombination.

The sequence was obtained from a man aged 25 to 40 who received the YFV17D yellow fever vaccine. Sequencing used PBMCs, obtained 15 days after the yellow fever booster vaccination. The chain has TRBV29-1 and TRBJ2-6; 7 nucleotides match TRBD1. In nucleotides, the CDR3 is TGCAGCGTCCGGGACAGAGGCTCTGGGGCCAACGTCCTGACTTTC. The encoded protein is CSVRDRGSGANVLTF.